This T cell receptor beta chain derives from a study of graft-versus-host responses after intestinal transplantation. Study information: Each recipient received a multivisceral, liver-intestinal, or isolated intestinal graft. Recipients uniformly received anti-thymocyte globulin induction, followed by tacrolimus and steroids for approximately 3 years. Findings of the study overall: Recipient-marrow GvH clones were detected, some having first appeared in ileum or blood.

A note on this clone: Its antigen is not known. Within the sample, other DNA sequences also encode this same CDR3.

The length of the CDR3 is 16 residues. Between the trimmed V and J ends, which lost 6 bases and 1 base, there was a span of 16 bases. From germline, CDR1 is MNHNS and CDR2 SASEGT. The protocol was immunoSEQ multiplex PCR, while the TCRdb copy is restricted to in-frame clones and leaves out a portion. This sample has over 85,000 clones, with about 94% found just once. The TCR originated in a human donor who was the organ donor for an intestinal transplant. Sequences were derived from unstimulated CD4+ T cells sorted from spleen or lymph node cells, sampled before transplant. This chain joins TRBV6-1 and TRBJ2-4; maybe TRBD1 (6 bases). The CDR3 region has the DNA TGTGCCAGCAGGGAACAGGGACGGGTTGCCAAAAACATTCAGTACTTC. Translated: CASREQGRVAKNIQYF.